Many counts were recorded for the clone carrying this T cell receptor (beta chain). The data derive from a study of blood T cell repertoires in COVID-19. Looking at the study overall: Samples taken during acute and convalescent COVID-19 were collected in the United States, Italy and Spain. Sources were T cells, B-cell-depleted T cells, or PBMCs; the material itself was cDNA or gDNA.

In the source study's methods: By means of reference gene primer amplification, nucleated cell counts were estimated. Libraries were prepared by immunoSEQ multiplex PCR; TCRdb keeps only in-frame clonotypes and omits some of them. That table furnishes V, J and clone size, whereas the DNA furnished D and trimming. There are 270,000 or so clones in the sample; about four fifths occur only once, and about 3% lies in the top ten. With V trimmed by 0 bases and J by 6 bases, 2 bases remained unmatched. The CDR3 loop spans 14 amino acids. The germline gives CDR1 SGHVS, CDR2 FQNEAQ. The chain carries TRBV7-8 and TRBJ1-2; 9 bases are a match to TRBD1. The receptor was derived from a young woman with acute or convalescent COVID-19. Sequenced: peripheral blood. CDR3 loop: CASSLAGQGDGYTF. The CDR3 nucleotides are TGTGCCAGCAGCTTAGCGGGACAGGGTGATGGCTACACCTTC.